This T cell receptor (beta chain) came from a study of blood T cell repertoires in COVID-19. V lost 3 bases to trimming and J lost 6 bases; unmatched junction nucleotides: 1. Germline V lookup: CDR1 SEHNR, CDR2 FQNEAQ (reference sequence). The CDR3 contains 13 residues. This clone occurred a few times. In the authors' workflow: Amplifying reference gene primers gave estimates of nucleated cell counts. TCRdb keeps only in-frame clones here, not all; method: immunoSEQ multiplex PCR. The V and J calls and clone size are taken from that table; D and trimming were inferred from the DNA. Of some 250,000 clones in the sample, around 85% were seen once.

This TCR was sampled from a woman between 35 and 50 years old with acute COVID-19. The rearrangement links TRBV7-9 to TRBJ1-2, with 10 bases that match TRBD1. Sequencing used PBMCs or T cells enriched from blood (not recorded which). This CDR3 reads CASSFGTGDGYTF. In DNA form, the CDR3 reads TGTGCCAGCAGCTTTGGGACAGGGGATGGCTACACCTTC.